The 8 T cell receptor beta chains in this list originate from one sample, sequenced in a study of patients and donors after allogeneic stem cell transplantation (TCRdb year 2020). Library creation used RT-PCR. The listed sequencing device is NextSeq 550. TCRdb reran the public reads through fastp at Q25 and MiXCR, keeping productive beta chains. Every distinct CDR3 protein forms one entry, paired with its most common genes and DNA. This sample gives approximately 33,000 distinct CDR3 sequences in total; approximately 7% of them show up just once. Of the sample, about 34% is held by the ten largest clones. Sequenced sample: blood, either unsorted or a sorted T cell fraction (not recorded which). The receptors here all came from a human donor who was either an allogeneic HSCT recipient or a stem cell or donor lymphocyte infusion donor (not recorded which). It is not recorded whose cells these are; they may come from a transplant donor.

This clonotype was seen only a few times. The V and J genes are TRBV20-1 and TRBJ2-5; 7 bases are shared with TRBD1. V shed 5 bases and J 5 bases; nucleotides not matched to a gene: 8. The CDR3 extends over 13 amino acids. The germline CDR1 and CDR2 sequences are DFQATT and SNEGSKA (reference sequence). The CDR3 loop reads CSASSDRSETQYF. CDR3 DNA sequence: TGCAGTGCTTCTTCGGACAGGTCGGAGACCCAGTACTTC.

The sample holds many counts of this clonotype. The chain employs TRBV7-9 and TRBJ2-5; D not resolved. This CDR3 is 15 amino acids long. Between the trimmed V and J ends, which lost 0 bases and 2 bases, there was a span of 10 bases. Germline CDR1 SEHNR, CDR2 FQNEAQ (reference sequence). The CDR3 loop is CASSLAPTAQETQYF. The CDR3 DNA reads as TGTGCCAGCAGCTTAGCGCCCACAGCGCAAGAGACCCAGTACTTC.

This CDR3 is CASREGASGYNEQFF. CDR3 coding DNA: TGTGCCAGCAGGGAGGGGGCTAGCGGCTACAATGAGCAGTTCTTC. This sequence joins TRBV7-9 and TRBJ2-1; D possibly uses TRBD1 or TRBD2 (7 bases each). CDR1 SEHNR and CDR2 FQNEAQ come from the germline V gene (reference sequence). This CDR3 comprises 15 residues. Trimming shortened V by 6 bases and J by 3 bases, and 15 bases separated the two germline ends.

The chain combines TRBV28 with TRBJ2-5; a weak D match, TRBD1 (6 bases). Germline V gives CDR1 MDHEN, CDR2 SYDVKM. The ends were cut back, 5 bases at V and 2 bases at J, with 9 bases in the middle. This CDR3 contains 13 residues. CDR3 bases: TGTGCCAGCAGTCAGACAGGTCAAGAGACCCAGTACTTC. Its translation is CASSQTGQETQYF. Supplemented by reference TRBV28 and TRBJ2-5, the full variable domain reads DVKVTQSSRYLVKRTGEKVFLECVQDMDHENMFWYRQDPGLGLRLIYFSYDVKMKEKGDIPEGYSVSREKKERFSLILESASTNQTSMYLCASSQTGQETQYFGPGTRLLVL.

V is TRBV6-5 and J is TRBJ2-7, with 13 bases matching TRBD2. Trimming cost V 0 bases and J 4 bases; bases outside gene matches: 0. CDR3 length equals 15 residues. The germline V gene has CDR1 MNHEY and CDR2 SVGAGI. CDR3 in amino acids: CASSYSTSGRYEQYF. The CDR3 coding sequence is TGTGCCAGCAGTTACTCGACTAGCGGGAGGTACGAGCAGTACTTC.

This clonotype appeared many times. The chain carries TRBV19 and TRBJ2-1; 9 bases align to TRBD2. Germline V lookup: CDR1 LNHDA, CDR2 SQIVND (reference sequence). Trimming at V came to 8 bases and at J to 7 bases, leaving 9 bases not matched to a gene. The length of the CDR3 is 14 residues. The CDR3 DNA reads TGTGCCAGTGGCGTAGCGGGAGCGGGAAATGAGCAGTTCTTC. This sequence encodes CASGVAGAGNEQFF.

The table lists this clonotype with a few counts. One end of the junction fails to match germline, which may point to a read error. The genes are TRBV20-1 and TRBJ2-3; no clear D gene. The germline V gene has CDR1 DFQATT and CDR2 SNEGSKA (reference sequence). This CDR3 spans 11 amino acids. CDR3 in amino acids: CSARVVDTQYF. The CDR3 bases are TGCAGTGCCAGAGTAGTAGATACGCAGTATTTT.

The chain employs TRBV3-1 and TRBJ2-1; no firm D call. Germline assignment: CDR1 LGHDT and CDR2 YNNKEL (reference sequence). V was pared by 0 bases and J by 4 bases, with 4 bases between. The CDR3 spans 13 residues. The CDR3 DNA reads as TGTGCCAGCAGCCAAGATAGGTACAATGAGCAGTTCTTC. This gives the protein CASSQDRYNEQFF.